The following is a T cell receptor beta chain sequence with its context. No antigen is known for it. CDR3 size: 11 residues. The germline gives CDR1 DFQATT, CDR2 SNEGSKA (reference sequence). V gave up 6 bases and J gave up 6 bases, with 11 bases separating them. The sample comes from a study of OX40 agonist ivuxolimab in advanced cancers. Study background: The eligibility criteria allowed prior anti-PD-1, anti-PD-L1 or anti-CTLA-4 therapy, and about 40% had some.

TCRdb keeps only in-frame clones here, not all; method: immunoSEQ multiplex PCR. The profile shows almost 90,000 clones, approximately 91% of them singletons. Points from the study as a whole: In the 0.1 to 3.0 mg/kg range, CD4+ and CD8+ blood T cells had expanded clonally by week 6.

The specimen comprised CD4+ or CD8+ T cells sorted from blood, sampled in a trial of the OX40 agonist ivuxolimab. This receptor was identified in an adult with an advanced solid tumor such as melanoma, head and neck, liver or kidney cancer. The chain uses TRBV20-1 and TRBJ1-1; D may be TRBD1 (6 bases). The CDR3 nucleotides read TGCAGTGCCCGCGGGGGCCCTGAAGCTTTCTTT. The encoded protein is CSARGGPEAFF.